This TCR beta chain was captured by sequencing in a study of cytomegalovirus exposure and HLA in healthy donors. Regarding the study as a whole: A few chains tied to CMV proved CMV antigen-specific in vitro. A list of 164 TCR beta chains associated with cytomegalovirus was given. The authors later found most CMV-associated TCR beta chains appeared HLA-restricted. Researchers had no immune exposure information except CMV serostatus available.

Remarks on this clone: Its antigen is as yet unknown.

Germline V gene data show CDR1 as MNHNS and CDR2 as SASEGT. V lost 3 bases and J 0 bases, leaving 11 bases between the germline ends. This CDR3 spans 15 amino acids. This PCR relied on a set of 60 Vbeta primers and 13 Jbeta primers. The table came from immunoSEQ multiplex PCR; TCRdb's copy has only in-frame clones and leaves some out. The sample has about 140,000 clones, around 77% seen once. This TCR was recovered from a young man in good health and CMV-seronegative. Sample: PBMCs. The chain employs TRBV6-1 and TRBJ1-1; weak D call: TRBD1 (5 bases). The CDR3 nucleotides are TGTGCCAGCAGTGAGGACGACAGACTGAACACTGAAGCTTTCTTT. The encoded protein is CASSEDDRLNTEAFF.